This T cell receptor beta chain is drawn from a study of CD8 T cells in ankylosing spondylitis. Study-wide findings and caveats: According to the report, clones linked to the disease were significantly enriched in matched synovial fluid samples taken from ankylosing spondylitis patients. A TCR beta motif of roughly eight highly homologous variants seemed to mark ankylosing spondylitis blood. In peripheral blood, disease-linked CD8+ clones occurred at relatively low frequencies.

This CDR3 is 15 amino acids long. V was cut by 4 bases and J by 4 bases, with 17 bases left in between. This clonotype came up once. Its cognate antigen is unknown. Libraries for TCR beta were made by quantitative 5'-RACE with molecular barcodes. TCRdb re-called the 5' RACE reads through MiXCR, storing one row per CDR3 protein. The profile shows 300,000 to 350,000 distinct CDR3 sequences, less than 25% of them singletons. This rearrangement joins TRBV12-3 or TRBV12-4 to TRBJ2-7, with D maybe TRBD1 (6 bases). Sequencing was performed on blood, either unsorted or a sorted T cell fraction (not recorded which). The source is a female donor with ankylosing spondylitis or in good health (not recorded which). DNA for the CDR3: TGTGCCAGCAGTTCCACAGGGCCCACATTTTACGAGCAGTACTTC. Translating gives CASSSTGPTFYEQYF.